The entry below gives a single TCR beta chain sequence along with its context. Its matching antigen is unknown. This specimen belongs to a study of CD4 T cells in relation to SARS-CoV-2 and coronaviruses. The table came from immunoSEQ multiplex PCR; TCRdb's copy has only in-frame clones and leaves some out. The sample gives around 23,000 clones, around 70% of which show up once; more than 15% is in the top ten. The unexposed donors gave CD4+ T cells in 2011-2018, prior to COVID-19. The cells were cultured for 10 days before CD4+ T cells were isolated. Half the medium was replaced with IL-2 medium on days 3 and 7. Sequences were obtained from CD4+ T cells from PBMCs, cultured in vitro. The receptor's source is a human donor in good health.

This chain's CDR3 is CASSLTLREAGLNTEAFF. CDR3 DNA: TGCGCCAGCAGCCTCACCCTTCGGGAGGCAGGGCTGAACACTGAAGCTTTCTTT. This sequence joins TRBV4-1 and TRBJ1-1; D perhaps matches TRBD1 (5 bases). Germline CDR1 is MGHRA and CDR2 is YSYEKL. The CDR3 is 18 amino acids. V was shortened by 4 bases and J by 0 bases, with 21 bases between the two germline ends.